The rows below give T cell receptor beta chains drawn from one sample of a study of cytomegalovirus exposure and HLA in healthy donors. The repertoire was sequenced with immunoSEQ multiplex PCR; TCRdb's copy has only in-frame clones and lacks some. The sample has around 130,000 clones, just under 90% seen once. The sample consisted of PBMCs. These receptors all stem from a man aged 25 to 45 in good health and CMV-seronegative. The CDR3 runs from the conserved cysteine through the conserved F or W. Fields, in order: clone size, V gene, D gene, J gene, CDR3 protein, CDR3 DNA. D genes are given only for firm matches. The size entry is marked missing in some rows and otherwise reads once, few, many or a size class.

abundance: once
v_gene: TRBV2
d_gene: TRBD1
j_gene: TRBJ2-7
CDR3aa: CASRGPPGQGLYVGYEQYF
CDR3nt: TGTGCCAGCAGAGGCCCCCCGGGACAGGGCTTATATGTCGGCTACGAGCAGTACTTC

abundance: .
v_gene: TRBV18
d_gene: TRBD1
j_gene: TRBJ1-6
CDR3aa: CASSRDRADNSPLHF
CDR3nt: TGTGCCAGCTCACGGGACAGGGCGGATAATTCACCCCTCCACTTT

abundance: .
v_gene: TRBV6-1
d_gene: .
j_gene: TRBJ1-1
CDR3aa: CASSSGSRNTEAFF
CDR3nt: TGTGCCAGCAGTTCAGGGTCTCGGAACACTGAAGCTTTCTTT

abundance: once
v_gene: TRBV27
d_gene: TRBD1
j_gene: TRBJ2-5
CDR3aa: CASSTWTGGTETQYF
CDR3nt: TGTGCCAGCAGTACCTGGACAGGGGGAACAGAGACCCAGTACTTC

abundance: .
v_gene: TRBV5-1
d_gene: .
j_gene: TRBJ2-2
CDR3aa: CASSADSSGENTGELFF
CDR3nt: TGCGCCAGCAGCGCGGACAGCAGTGGGGAGAACACCGGGGAGCTGTTTTTT

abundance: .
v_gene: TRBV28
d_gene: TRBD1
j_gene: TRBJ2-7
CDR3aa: CASSFSDRVHEQYF
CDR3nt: TGTGCCAGCAGTTTCTCGGACAGGGTCCACGAGCAGTACTTC

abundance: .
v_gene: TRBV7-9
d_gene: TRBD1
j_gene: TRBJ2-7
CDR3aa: CASSPGTVEQYF
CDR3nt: TGTGCCAGCAGCCCCGGGACAGTGGAGCAGTACTTC

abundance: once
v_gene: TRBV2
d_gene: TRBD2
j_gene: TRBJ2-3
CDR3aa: CASKLLSGGFVDTQYF
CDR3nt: TGTGCCAGCAAACTACTCAGCGGGGGTTTCGTGGATACGCAGTATTTT

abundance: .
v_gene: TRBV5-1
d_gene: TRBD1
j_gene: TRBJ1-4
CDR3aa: CASRPGTGVEKLFF
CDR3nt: TGCGCCAGCAGACCTGGGACAGGGGTGGAAAAACTGTTTTTT

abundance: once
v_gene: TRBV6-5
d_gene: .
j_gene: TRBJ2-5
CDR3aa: CASSLNTGLDQYF
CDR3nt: TGTGCCAGCAGTTTGAATACAGGCCTCGACCAGTACTTC

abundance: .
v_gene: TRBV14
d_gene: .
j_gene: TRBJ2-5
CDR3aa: CASSPGIETQYF
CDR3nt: TGTGCCAGCAGCCCAGGGATCGAGACCCAGTACTTC

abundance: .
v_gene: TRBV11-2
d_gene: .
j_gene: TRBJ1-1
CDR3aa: CASSFPAGNTEAFF
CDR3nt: TGTGCCAGCAGCTTTCCGGCGGGGAACACTGAAGCTTTCTTT

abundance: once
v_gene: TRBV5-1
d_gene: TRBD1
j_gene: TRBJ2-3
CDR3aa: CASTSWGQDTDTQYF
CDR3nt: TGCGCCAGCACTAGTTGGGGACAGGACACAGATACGCAGTATTTT

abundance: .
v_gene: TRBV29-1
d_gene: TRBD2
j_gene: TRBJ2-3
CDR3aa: CSVEEGLAGIPEGTDTQYF
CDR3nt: TGCAGCGTTGAAGAGGGACTAGCGGGTATACCCGAGGGGACAGATACGCAGTATTTT

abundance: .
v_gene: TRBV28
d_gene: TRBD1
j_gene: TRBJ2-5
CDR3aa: CASRPGQPGTQYF
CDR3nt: TGTGCCAGCAGGCCGGGACAGCCGGGCACCCAGTACTTC

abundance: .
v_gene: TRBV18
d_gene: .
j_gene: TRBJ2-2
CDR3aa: CASSPPYGTGELFF
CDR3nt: TGTGCCAGCTCACCACCGTACGGGACCGGGGAGCTGTTTTTT

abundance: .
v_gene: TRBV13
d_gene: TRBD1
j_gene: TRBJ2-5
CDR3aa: CASSGGQGWETQYF
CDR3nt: TGTGCCAGCAGCGGGGGACAGGGGTGGGAGACCCAGTACTTC

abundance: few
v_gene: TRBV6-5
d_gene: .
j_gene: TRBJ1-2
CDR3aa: CASTKGVIYGYTF
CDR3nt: TGTGCCAGCACCAAAGGGGTGATCTATGGCTACACCTTC

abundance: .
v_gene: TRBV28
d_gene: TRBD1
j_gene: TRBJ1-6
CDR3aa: CASISRGRLASPLHF
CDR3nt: TGTGCCAGCATATCGAGGGGGCGGTTGGCTTCACCCCTCCACTTT

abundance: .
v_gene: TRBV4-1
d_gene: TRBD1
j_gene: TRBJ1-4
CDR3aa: CASSRGQGLATNEKLFF
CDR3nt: TGCGCCAGCAGCCGGGGACAGGGGCTTGCAACTAATGAAAAACTGTTTTTT

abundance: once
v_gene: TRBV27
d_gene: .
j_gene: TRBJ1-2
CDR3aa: CASSTDSQARLGYTF
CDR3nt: TGTGCCAGCAGCACGGACAGCCAGGCTCGTCTTGGCTACACCTTC

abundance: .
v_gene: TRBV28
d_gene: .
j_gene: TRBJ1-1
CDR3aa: CASRGYTEAFF
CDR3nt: TGTGCCAGCCGGGGATACACTGAAGCTTTCTTT

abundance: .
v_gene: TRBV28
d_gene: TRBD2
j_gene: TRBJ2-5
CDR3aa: CASSPFSLAGVSQETQYF
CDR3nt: TGTGCCAGCAGCCCGTTTAGTCTAGCGGGGGTATCCCAAGAGACCCAGTACTTC

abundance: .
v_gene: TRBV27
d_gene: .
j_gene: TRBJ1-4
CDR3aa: CASSPQRDEKLFF
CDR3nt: TGTGCCAGCAGTCCCCAGAGGGATGAAAAACTGTTTTTT

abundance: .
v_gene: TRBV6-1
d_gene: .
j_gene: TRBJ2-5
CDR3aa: CASSELAQETQYF
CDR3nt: TGTGCCAGCAGTGAACTAGCGCAAGAGACCCAGTACTTC

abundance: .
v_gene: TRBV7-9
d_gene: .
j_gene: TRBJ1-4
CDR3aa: CASSLGWDTTNEKLFF
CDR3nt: TGTGCCAGCAGCTTAGGCTGGGACACAACTAATGAAAAACTGTTTTTT

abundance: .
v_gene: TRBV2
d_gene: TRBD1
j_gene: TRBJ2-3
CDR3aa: CASKQGADTQYF
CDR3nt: TGTGCCAGCAAACAGGGGGCCGATACGCAGTATTTT